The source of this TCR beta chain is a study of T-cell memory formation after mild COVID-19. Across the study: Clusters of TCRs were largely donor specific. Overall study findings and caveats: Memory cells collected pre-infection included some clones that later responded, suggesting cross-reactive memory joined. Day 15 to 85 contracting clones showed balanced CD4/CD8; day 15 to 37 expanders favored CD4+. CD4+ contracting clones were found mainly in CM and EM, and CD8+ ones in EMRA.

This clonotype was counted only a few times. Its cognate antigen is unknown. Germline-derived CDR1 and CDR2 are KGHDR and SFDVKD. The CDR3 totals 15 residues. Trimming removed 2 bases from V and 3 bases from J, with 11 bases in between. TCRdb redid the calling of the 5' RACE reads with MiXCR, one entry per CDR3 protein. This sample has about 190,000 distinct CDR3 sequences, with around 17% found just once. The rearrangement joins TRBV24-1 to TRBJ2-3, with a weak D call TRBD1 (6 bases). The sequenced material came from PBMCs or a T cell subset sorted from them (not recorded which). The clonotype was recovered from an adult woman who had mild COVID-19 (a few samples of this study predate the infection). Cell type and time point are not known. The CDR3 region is CATSDSGVWTDTQYF. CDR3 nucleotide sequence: TGTGCCACCAGTGATTCAGGGGTTTGGACAGATACGCAGTATTTT.